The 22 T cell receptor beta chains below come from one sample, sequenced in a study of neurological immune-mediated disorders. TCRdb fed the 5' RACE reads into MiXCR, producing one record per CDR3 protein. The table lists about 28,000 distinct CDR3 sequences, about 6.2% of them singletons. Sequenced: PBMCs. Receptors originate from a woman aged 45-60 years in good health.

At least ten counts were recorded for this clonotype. The CDR3 reads CSARAGQPAQPQHF. The CDR3 coding sequence is TGCAGTGCTAGAGCGGGACAGCCGGCTCAGCCCCAGCATTTT. J is TRBJ1-5 and V is TRBV20-1, with 7 positions matching TRBD1. Trimming took 1 base from V and 6 from J; bases not matched to a gene: 6. This CDR3 has 14 residues. Germline CDR1 and CDR2: DFQATT and SNEGSKA (reference sequence).

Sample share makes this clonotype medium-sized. CDR3: CASSLGTGPGYTF. Written as DNA, the CDR3 is TGTGCCAGCAGTCTAGGGACAGGGCCTGGCTACACCTTC. The chain is built from TRBV12-3 or TRBV12-4 and TRBJ1-2; 9 positions match TRBD1. This CDR3 region has 13 residues. V shed 5 bases and J 7 bases; nucleotides not matched to a gene: 5.

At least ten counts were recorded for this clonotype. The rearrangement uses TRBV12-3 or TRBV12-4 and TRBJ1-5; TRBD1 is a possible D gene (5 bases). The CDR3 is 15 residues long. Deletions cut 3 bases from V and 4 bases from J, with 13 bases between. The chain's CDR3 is CASSLSFGGNQPQHF. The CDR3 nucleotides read TGTGCCAGCAGTTTGTCTTTCGGGGGGAATCAGCCCCAGCATTTT.

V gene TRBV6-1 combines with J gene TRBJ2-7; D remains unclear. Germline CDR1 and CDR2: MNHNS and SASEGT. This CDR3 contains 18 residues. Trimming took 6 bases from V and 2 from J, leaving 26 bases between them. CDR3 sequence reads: CASSVEKRSGSRTYEQYF. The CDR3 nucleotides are TGTGCCAGCAGCGTCGAAAAGAGATCTGGGTCAAGGACCTACGAGCAGTACTTC.

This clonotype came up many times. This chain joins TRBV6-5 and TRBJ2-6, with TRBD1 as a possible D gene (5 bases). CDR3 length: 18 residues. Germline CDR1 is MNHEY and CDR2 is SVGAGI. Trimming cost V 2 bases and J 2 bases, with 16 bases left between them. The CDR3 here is CASSYTRVGLAGANVLTF. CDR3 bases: TGTGCCAGCAGTTACACCAGGGTGGGATTGGCTGGGGCCAACGTCCTGACTTTC.

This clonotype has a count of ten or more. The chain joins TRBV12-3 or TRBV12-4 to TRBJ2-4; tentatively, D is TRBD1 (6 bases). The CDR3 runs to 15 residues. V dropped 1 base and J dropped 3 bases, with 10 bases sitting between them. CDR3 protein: CASSLGTAVKNIQYF. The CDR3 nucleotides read TGTGCCAGCAGTTTAGGGACAGCGGTCAAAAACATTCAGTACTTC.

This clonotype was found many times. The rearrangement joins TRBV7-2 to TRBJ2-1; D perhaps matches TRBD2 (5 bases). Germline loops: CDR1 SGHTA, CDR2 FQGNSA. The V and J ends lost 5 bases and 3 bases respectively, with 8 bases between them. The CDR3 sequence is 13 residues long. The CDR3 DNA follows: TGTGCCAGCAGCCTCGACTACTACAATGAGCAGTTCTTC. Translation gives CASSLDYYNEQFF.

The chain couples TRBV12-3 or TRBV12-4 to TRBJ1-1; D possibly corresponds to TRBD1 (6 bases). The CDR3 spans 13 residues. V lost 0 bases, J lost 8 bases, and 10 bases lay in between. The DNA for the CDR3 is TGTGCCAGCAGTTTAGCGGGGGACATCGAAGCTTTCTTT. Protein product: CASSLAGDIEAFF.

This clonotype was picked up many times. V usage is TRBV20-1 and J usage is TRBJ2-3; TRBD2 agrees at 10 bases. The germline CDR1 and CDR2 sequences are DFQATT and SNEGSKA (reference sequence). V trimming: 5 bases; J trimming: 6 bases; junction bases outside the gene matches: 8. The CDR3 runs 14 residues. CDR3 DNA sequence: TGCAGTGCTGGAGCGGGGGGGCCAGGGGATACGCAGTATTTT. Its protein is CSAGAGGPGDTQYF.

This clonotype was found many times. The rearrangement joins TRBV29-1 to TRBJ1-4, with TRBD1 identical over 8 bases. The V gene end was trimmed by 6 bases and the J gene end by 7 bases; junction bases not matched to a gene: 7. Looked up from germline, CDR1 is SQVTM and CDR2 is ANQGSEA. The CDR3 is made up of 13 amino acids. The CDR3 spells CSVAGGTGEKLFF. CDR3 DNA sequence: TGCAGCGTAGCAGGGGGCACAGGTGAAAAACTGTTTTTT.

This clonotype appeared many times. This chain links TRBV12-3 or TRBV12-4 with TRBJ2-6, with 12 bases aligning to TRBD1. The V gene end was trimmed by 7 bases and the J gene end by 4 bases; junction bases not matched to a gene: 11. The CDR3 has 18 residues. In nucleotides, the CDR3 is TGTGCCAGCAAACTTCTGGGACAGGGGGCGAAAGGGGCCAACGTCCTGACTTTC. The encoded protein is CASKLLGQGAKGANVLTF.

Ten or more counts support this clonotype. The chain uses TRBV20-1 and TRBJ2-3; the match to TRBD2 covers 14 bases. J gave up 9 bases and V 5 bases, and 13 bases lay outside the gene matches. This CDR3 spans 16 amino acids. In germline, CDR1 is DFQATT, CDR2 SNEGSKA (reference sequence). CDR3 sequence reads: CSAFRGTSGSLDTQYF. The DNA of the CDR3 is TGCAGTGCTTTTCGAGGGACTAGCGGGAGTTTAGACACGCAGTATTTT.

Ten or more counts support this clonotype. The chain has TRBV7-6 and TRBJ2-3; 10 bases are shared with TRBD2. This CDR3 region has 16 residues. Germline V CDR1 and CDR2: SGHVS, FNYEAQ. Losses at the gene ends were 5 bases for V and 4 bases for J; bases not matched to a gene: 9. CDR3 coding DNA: TGTGCCAGCAGCCCCCGACCCAGCGGGGGGGCAGATACGCAGTATTTT. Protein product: CASSPRPSGGADTQYF.

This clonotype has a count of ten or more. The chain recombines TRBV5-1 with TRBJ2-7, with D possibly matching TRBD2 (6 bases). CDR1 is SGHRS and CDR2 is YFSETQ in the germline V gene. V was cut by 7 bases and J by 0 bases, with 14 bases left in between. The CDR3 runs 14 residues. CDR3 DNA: TGCGCCAGCCACTGGGACTCAAACTCCTACGAGCAGTACTTC. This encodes CASHWDSNSYEQYF.

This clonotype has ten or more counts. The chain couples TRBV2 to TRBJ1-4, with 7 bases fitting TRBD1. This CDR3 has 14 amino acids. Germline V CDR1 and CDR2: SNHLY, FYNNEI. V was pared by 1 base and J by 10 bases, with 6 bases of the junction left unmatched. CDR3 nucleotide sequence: TGTGCCAGCAGTGAAGAGCGACAGGGTGGAAAACTGTTTTTT. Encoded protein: CASSEERQGGKLFF. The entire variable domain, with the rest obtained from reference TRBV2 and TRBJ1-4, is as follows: EPEVTQTPSHQVTQMGQEVILRCVPISNHLYFYWYRQILGQKVEFLVSFYNNEISEKSEIFDDQFSVERPDGSNFTLKIRSTKLEDSAMYFCASSEERQGGKLFFGSGTQLSVL.

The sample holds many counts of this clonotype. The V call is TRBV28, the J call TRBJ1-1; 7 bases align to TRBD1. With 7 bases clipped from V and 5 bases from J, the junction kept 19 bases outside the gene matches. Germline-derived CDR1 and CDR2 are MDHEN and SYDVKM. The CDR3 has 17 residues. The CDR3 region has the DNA TGTGCCAGCACCCCGCGACAGGGAGTCGTGATGAGAACTGAAGCTTTCTTT. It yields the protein CASTPRQGVVMRTEAFF.

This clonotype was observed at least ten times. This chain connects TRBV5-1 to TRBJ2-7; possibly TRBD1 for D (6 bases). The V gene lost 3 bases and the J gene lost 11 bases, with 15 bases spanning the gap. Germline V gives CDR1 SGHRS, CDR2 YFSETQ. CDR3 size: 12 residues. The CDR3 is CASSSDRDKKYF. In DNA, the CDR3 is TGCGCCAGCAGCTCCGACCGGGACAAGAAGTACTTC.

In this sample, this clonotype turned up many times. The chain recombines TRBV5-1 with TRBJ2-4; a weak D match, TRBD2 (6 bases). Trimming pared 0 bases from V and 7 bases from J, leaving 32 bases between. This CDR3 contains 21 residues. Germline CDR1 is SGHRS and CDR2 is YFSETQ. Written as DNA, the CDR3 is TGCGCCAGCAGCTTGGGGGGGGTTTTTTCAATAGGGGAGGAGTCGAGGAACATTCAGTACTTC. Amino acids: CASSLGGVFSIGEESRNIQYF.

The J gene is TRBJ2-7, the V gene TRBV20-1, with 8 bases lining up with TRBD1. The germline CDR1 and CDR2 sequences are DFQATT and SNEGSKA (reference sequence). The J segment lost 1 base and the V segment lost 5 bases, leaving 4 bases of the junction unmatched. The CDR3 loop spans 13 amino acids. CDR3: CSAYRDRSYEQYF. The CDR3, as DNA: TGCAGTGCTTACCGGGACAGGTCCTACGAGCAGTACTTC.

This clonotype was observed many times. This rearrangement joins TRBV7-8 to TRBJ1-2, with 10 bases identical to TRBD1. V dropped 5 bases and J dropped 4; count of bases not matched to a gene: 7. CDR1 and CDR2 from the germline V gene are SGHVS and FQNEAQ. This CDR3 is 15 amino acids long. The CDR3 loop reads CASSQGQGPGYGYTF. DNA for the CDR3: TGTGCCAGCAGCCAGGGACAGGGGCCTGGCTATGGCTACACCTTC.

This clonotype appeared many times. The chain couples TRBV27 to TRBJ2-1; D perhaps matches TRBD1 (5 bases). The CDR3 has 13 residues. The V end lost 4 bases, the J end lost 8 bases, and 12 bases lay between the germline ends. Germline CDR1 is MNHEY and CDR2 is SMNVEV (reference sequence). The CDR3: CASSSTGWDEQFF. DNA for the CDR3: TGTGCCAGCAGTTCAACAGGCTGGGATGAGCAGTTCTTC.

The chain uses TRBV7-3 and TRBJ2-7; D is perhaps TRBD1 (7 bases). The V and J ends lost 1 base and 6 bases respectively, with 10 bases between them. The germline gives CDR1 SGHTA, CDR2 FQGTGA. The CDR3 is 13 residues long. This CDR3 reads CASSLSQGGEQYF. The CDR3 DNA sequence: TGTGCCAGCAGCTTAAGTCAGGGGGGCGAGCAGTACTTC.